The source of this TCR beta chain is a study of T-cell reconstitution after alpha-beta-depleted transplantation in children. A TCRbeta library incorporating unique molecular identifiers was prepared. TCRdb re-analysed the PCR reads in MiXCR, keeping a single row per CDR3 protein. In the table there are a few hundred thousand distinct CDR3 sequences, 9.7% of which are singletons. This clonotype has ten or more counts. The V gene's germline CDR1 is SGDLS and CDR2 YYNGEE. Trimming cost V 0 bases and J 6 bases; bases outside gene matches: 4. The CDR3 loop spans 16 amino acids. The rearrangement joins TRBV9 to TRBJ2-1; 12 nucleotides line up with TRBD1. This clonotype was obtained from a human donor who donated a stem cell graft to a child with SCID. The sequencing here drew on PBMCs from the stem cell graft donor, taken from the stem cell graft. As DNA, the CDR3 is TGTGCCAGCAGCGTAGGTGGGGACAGGGGGCGCAATGAGCAGTTCTTC. It codes for CASSVGGDRGRNEQFF. The full variable domain, rest sourced from reference TRBV9 and TRBJ2-1, is DSGVTQTPKHLITATGQRVTLRCSPRSGDLSVYWYQQSLDQGLQFLIQYYNGEERAKGNILERFSAQQFPDLHSELNLSSLELGDSALYFCASSVGGDRGRNEQFFGPGTRLTVL.